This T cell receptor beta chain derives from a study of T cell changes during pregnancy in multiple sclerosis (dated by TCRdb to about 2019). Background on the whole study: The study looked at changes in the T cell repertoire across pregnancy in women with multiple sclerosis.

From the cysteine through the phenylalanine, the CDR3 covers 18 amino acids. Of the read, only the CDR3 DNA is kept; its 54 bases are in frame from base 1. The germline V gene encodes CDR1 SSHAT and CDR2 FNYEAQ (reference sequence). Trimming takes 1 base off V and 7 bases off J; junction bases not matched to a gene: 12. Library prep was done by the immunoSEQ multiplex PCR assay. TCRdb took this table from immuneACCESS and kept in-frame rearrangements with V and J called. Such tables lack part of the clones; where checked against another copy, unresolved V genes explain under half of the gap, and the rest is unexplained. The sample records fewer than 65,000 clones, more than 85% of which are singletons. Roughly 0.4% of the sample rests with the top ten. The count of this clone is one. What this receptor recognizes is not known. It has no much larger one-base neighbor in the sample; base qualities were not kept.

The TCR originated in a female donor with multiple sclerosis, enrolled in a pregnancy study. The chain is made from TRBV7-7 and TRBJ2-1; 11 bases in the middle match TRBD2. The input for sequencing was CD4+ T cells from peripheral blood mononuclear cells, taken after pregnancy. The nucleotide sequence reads TGTGCCAGCAGCTTAGTGATTAGCGGGAGGGCCTCATGGAATGAGCAGTTCTTC. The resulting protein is CASSLVISGRASWNEQFF.